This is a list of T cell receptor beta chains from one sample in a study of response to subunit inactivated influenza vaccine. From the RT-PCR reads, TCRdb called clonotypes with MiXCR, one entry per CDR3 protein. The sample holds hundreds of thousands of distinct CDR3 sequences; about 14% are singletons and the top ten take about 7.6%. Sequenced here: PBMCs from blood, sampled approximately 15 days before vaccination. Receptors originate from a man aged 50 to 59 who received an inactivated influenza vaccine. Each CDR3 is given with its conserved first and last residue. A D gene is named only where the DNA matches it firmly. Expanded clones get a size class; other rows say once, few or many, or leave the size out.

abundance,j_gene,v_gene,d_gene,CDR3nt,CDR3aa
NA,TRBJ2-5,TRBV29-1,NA,TGCAGCGTTCAACAACGGACGACCCAAGAGACCCAGTACTTC,CSVQQRTTQETQYF
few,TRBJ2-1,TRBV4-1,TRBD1,TGCGCCAGCAGCCAAGAGGCGGACAGGGAGCAGTTCTTC,CASSQEADREQFF
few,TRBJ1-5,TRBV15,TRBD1,TGTGCCACCAGCAGAGGTCTTCGACTATCGACAGGGAAAATGGATTTT,CATSRGLRLSTGKMDF
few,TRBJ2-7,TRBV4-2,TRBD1,TGTGCCAGCAGTAAACCGGGACAGGGCTACTACGAGCAGTACTTC,CASSKPGQGYYEQYF
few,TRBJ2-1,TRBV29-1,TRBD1,TGCAGCGTTGAAGTACAGGGGAAACCCTACAATGAGCAGTTCTTC,CSVEVQGKPYNEQFF
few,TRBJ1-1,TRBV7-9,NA,TGTGCCAGCAGCGATCAATACAGTGAAGCTTTCTTT,CASSDQYSEAFF
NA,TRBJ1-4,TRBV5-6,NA,TGTGCCAGCAGCTTGGCCGGCAGGTCTAATGAAAAACTGTTTTTT,CASSLAGRSNEKLFF
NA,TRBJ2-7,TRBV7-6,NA,TGTGCCAGCAGCCTTCGACAGGCCCACCCCTACGAGCAGTACTTC,CASSLRQAHPYEQYF
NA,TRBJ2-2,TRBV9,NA,TGTGCCAGCAGCTACTATGTTGCGGGAAGGGGCGGGGAGCTGTTTTTT,CASSYYVAGRGGELFF
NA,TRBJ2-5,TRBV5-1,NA,TGCGCCAGCAGCTCGGGACAAATAAGAACCAACCAAGAGACCCAGTACTTC,CASSSGQIRTNQETQYF
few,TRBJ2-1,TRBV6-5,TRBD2,TGTGCCAGCAGTTCACCGGGACTAGCGGGCAATGAGCAGTTCTTC,CASSSPGLAGNEQFF
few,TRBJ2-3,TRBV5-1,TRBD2,TGCGCCAGCAGCCCATGGGGACTAGAGACTGATACGCAGTATTTT,CASSPWGLETDTQYF
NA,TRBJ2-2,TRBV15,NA,TGTGCCACCAGCAGAGAGATACAGCGTAACACCGGGGAGCTGTTTTTT,CATSREIQRNTGELFF
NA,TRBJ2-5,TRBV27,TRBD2,TGTGCCAGCAGCCGAATCCGGGGACTATCAGAGACCCAGTACTTC,CASSRIRGLSETQYF
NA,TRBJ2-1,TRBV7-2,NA,TGTGCCAGCAGAGAGCTAGGGGTTGGGCAGTTCTTC,CASRELGVGQFF
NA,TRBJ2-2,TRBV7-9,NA,TGTGCCAGCAGCTTATTAGCGGCAGGGGCCGGGGAGCTGTTTTTT,CASSLLAAGAGELFF
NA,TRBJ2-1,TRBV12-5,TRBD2,TGTGCTAGTGGCCACGGCGGGGGGAACAATGAGCAGTTCTTC,CASGHGGGNNEQFF
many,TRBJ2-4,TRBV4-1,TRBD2,TGCGCCAGCAGCCAAGGTTCTCTGACTAGCGACGACATTCAGTACTTC,CASSQGSLTSDDIQYF
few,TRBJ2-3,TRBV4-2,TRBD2,TGTGCCAGCAGCCAAGGGGAGCGGGAGGGCACAGATACGCAGTATTTT,CASSQGEREGTDTQYF
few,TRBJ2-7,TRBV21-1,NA,TGTGCCAGCAGCATACCGGGACAGGGGTACGAGCAGTACTTC,CASSIPGQGYEQYF
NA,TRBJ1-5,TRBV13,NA,TGTGCCAGCAGCCAGAGATTTAGCAATCAGCCCCAGCATTTT,CASSQRFSNQPQHF